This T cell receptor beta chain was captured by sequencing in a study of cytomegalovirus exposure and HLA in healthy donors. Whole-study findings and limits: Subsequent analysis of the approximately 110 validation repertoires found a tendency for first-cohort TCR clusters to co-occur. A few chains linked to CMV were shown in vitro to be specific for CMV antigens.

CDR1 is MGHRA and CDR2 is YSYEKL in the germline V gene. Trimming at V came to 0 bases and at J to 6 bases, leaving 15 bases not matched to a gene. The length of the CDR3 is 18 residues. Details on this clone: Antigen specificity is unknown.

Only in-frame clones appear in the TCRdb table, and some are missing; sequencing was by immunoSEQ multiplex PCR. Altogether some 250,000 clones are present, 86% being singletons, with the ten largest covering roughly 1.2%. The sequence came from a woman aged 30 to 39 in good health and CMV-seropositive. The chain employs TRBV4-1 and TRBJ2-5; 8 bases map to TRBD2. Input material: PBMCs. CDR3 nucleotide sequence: TGCGCCAGCAGCCAAGATAGTCCTAATCGGGGGGGGCGGCAGACCCAGTACTTC. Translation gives CASSQDSPNRGGRQTQYF.